This T cell receptor beta chain was recovered during a study of CD8 T cells in Susac syndrome (dated by TCRdb to between 2018 and 2021). With regard to the full study: Among the sequenced Susac syndrome patients, about six had clinically active disease and roughly 8 were in clinical remission. At the time of blood withdrawal, Susac syndrome patients were either therapy-naive, taking corticosteroids (with some also receiving IVIg), or on IVIg alone. The study used repertoire sequencing to test whether antigen drove CD8+ T cell activation and differentiation in Susac syndrome.

The study at large found these results: The study acknowledged that relatively few individuals were included in the TCR sequencing and HLA analysis. In the CD4+ T cell repertoire of Susac syndrome patients, clonal expansion was not detected.

About this clonotype itself: This receptor's antigen is unknown. No base qualities exist here, and no much larger clone lies one base off it.

RNA was extracted using the RNeasy kit, and about 0.45 to 1 ug of the RNA was reverse transcribed with random hexamers. TCR beta CDR3 regions were amplified with the immunoSEQ multiplex PCR assay covering 54 Vbeta and 13 Jbeta segments. PCR amplification bias was corrected by using a synthetic template baseline for primer optimization and computational correction. The original pipeline was this. Reads were annotated to V, D and J genes per IMGT and analyzed with immunoSEQ Analyzer, keeping only productive sequences. Clonality was computed as one minus Shannon entropy normalized by log2 of the number of productive unique sequences. For each patient and control, public and private clones were evaluated among the 100 most prevalent clones. A clone was defined as Susac-specific if it was absent from the healthy and MS cohorts, from roughly 990 published viral clones and from other ImmuneACCESS disease sequences. TCRdb reprocessing: public reads trimmed at Q25 with fastp, clones called with MiXCR, in-frame beta chains kept. Here each entry gathers all rows of one CDR3 protein and keeps the most common genes and DNA. It is TCRdb's table, rather than the study itself, that gives the V and J calls and clone size. The sample has some 200,000 distinct CDR3 sequences on record, approximately 96% of them singletons. 0.098% of the sample is taken by the ten largest.

From the cysteine through the phenylalanine, the CDR3 covers 13 amino acids. Only the CDR3 region is kept as DNA, spanning 39 bases read in frame from base 1. From the germline V gene (reference sequence), CDR1 is MNHEY and CDR2 is SMNVEV. Between the V and J ends, shortened by 5 bases and 9 bases respectively, the junction contains 14 bases. Peripheral blood CD8+ and CD4+ T cells from healthy donors, Susac syndrome patients and multiple sclerosis patients were profiled by high-throughput TCR beta sequencing. Recently defined diagnostic criteria for definite or probable disease were met by the Susac syndrome patients. Bulk CD8+ and CD4+ T cells were purified by magnetic negative isolation, whereas CD8+ TEMRA cells were enriched by FACS. Blood was drawn into EDTA tubes, processed within 24 hours, and PBMCs were isolated by density gradient centrifugation. PBMCs destined for TCR sequencing were cryopreserved in liquid nitrogen and later thawed in a 37 °C water bath. The sorted or isolated CD4+, CD8+ and CD8+ TEMRA cells had a purity of 90% or higher.

Sequencing input: CD4+ T cells from PBMCs. Recombination linked TRBV27 to TRBJ1-5; TRBD1 could be the D gene, as 5 bases match. The sequence derives from a human donor with Susac syndrome. The CDR3 here reads CASSPPLGGPQHF. The sequenced DNA: TGTGCCAGCAGTCCCCCGCTGGGGGGGCCCCAGCATTTT.